This record looks at one TCR beta chain sequence and its context. Some clones are missing from TCRdb's copy, which holds only in-frame ones; the method was immunoSEQ multiplex PCR. The sample shows around 38,000 clones, approximately 75% of them seen only once. Treatment here: preoperative locoregional IRX-2 cytokine immunotherapy. This phase Ib study tested locoregional IRX-2 cytokine immunotherapy given before surgery. This CDR3 comprises 15 residues. This entry belongs to a study of preoperative IRX-2 immunotherapy in early breast cancer. The receptor's source is a human donor with breast cancer. The starting material was tumor tissue, obtained after IRX-2 immunotherapy. V is TRBV7-5 and J is TRBJ2-7; the table's D call of TRBD2 was not tested on the DNA. TRBV7-5 is an annotated pseudogene. The CDR3 nucleotides read TGTGCCAGCAGCCCGCAAATGGGTAGCACCTACGAGCAGTACTTC. Its protein product is CASSPQMGSTYEQYF.